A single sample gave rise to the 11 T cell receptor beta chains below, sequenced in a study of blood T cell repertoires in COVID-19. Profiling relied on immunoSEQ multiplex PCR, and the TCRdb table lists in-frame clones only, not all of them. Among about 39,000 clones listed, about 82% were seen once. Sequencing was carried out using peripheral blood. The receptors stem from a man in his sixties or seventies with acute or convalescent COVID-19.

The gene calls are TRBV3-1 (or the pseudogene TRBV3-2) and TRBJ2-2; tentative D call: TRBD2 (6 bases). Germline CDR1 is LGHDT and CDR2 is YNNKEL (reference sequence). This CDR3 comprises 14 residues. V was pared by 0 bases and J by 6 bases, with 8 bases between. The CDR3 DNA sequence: TGTGCCAGCAGCCAAGAAACGGGGGCCGGGGAGCTGTTTTTT. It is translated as CASSQETGAGELFF.

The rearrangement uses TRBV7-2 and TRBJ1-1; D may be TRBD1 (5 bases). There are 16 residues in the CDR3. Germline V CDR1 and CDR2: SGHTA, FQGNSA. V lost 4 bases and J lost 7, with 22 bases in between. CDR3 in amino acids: CASSSTDGGVQGEAFF. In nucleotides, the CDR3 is TGTGCCAGCAGCTCTACCGATGGCGGGGTGCAGGGTGAAGCTTTCTTT.

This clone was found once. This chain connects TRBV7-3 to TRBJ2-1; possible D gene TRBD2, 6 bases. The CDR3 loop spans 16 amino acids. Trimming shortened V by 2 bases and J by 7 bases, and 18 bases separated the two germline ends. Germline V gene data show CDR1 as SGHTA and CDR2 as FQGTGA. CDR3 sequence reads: CASSLVPGVGGNEQFF. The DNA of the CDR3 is TGTGCCAGCAGCTTAGTTCCGGGAGTTGGCGGGAATGAGCAGTTCTTC.

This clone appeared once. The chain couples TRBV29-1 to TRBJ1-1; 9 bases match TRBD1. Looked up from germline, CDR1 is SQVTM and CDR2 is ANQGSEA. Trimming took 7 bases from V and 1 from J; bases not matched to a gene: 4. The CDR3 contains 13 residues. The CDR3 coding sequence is TGCAGCGCTCACAGGGGGCAGAACACTGAAGCTTTCTTT. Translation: CSAHRGQNTEAFF. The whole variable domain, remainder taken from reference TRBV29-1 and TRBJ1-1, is SAVISQKPSRDICQRGTSLTIQCQVDSQVTMMFWYRQQPGQSLTLIATANQGSEATYESGFVIDKFPISRPNLTFSTLTVSNMSPEDSSIYLCSAHRGQNTEAFFGQGTRLTVV.

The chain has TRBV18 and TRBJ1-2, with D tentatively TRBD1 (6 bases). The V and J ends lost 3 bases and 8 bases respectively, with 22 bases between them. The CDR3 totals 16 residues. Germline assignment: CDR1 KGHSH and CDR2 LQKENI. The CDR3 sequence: CASSPSPDTGYRGYTF. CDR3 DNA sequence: TGTGCCAGCTCACCCTCTCCGGACACAGGGTATAGGGGCTACACCTTC.

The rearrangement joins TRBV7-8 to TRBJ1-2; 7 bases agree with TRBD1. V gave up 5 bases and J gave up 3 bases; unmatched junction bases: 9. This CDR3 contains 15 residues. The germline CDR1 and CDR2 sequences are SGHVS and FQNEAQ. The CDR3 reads CASSLTGTVDYGYTF. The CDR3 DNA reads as TGTGCCAGCAGCCTAACCGGGACAGTCGACTATGGCTACACCTTC.

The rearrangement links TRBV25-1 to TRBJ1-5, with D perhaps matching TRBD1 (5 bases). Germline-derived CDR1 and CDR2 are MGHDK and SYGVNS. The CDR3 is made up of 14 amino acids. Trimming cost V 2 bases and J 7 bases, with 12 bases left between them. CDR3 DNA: TGTGCCAGCAGTGAACCCGGGGGTGGACAGCCCCAGCATTTT. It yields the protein CASSEPGGGQPQHF.

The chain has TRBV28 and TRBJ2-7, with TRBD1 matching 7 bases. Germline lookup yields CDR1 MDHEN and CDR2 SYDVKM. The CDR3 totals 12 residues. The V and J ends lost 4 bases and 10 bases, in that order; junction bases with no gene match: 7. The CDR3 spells CASSSSDRDQYF. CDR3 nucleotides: TGTGCCAGCAGTTCCTCCGACAGGGACCAGTACTTC.

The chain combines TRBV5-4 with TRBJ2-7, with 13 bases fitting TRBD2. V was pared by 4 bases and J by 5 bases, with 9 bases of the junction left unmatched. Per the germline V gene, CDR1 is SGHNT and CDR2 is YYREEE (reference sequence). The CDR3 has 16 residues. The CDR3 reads CASSPSGGLAGHEQYF. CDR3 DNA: TGTGCCAGCAGCCCTAGTGGGGGACTAGCGGGGCACGAGCAGTACTTC.

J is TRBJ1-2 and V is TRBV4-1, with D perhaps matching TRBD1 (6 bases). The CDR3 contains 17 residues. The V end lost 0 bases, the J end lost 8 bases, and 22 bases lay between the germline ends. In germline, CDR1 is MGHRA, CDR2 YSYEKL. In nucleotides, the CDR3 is TGCGCCAGCAGCCAAGAAGAGAGGGCAGGGGAGAATATGGGCTACACCTTC. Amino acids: CASSQEERAGENMGYTF.

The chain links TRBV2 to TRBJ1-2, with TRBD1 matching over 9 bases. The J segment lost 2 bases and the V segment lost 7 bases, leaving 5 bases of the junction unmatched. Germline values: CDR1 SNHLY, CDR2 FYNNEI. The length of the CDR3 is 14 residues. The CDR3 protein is CASTDRGGNYGYTF. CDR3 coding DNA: TGTGCCAGCACGGACAGGGGAGGAAACTATGGCTACACCTTC.